This T cell receptor (beta chain) was sequenced for a study of T-cell reconstitution after alpha-beta-depleted transplantation in children. Molecular barcoding with unique molecular identifiers was used for the TCRbeta library. A single record per CDR3 protein comes from TCRdb applying MiXCR to the PCR reads. There are 530,000 or so distinct CDR3 sequences in the sample; over 20% occur only once, and approximately 33% lies in the top ten. With V trimmed by 9 bases and J by 2 bases, 14 bases remained unmatched. CDR1 and CDR2 (germline): LNHNV, YYDKDF (reference sequence). The CDR3 runs to 16 residues. In this sample, this clonotype turned up a few times.

The chain combines TRBV15 with TRBJ2-7; TRBD2 matches 9 bases. Material: PBMCs, obtained before TCRalphabeta/CD19-depleted stem cell transplant. The origin of this receptor is a boy younger than two with Wiskott-Aldrich syndrome, due to receive a stem cell transplant. The CDR3 nucleotides are TGTGCCACAGCCTGGGTTGGAGGCGGGAGGGCCTACGAGCAGTACTTC. Translating gives CATAWVGGGRAYEQYF.